This TCR beta chain was documented in a study of OX40 agonist ivuxolimab in advanced cancers. The germline V gene has CDR1 PRHDT and CDR2 FYEKMQ (reference sequence). This CDR3 comprises 16 residues. The junction had 11 bases not matched to a gene; V was cut back by 4 bases and J by 5 bases. Study conclusions and caveats: Expanded peripheral T-cell antigen specificity went undetermined.

Sequencing used immunoSEQ multiplex PCR; TCRdb keeps in-frame clones, though not all of them. The sample has over 60,000 clones; about four fifths are singletons. A remark on this clone: Its antigen is currently unknown.

Sequenced material: CD4+ or CD8+ T cells sorted from blood, taken in a trial of the OX40 agonist ivuxolimab. This chain joins TRBV13 and TRBJ2-1; 7 bases align to TRBD2. This clonotype was sampled from an adult with an advanced solid tumor such as melanoma, head and neck, liver or kidney cancer. CDR3: CASSSSWGGSHNEQFF. CDR3 in DNA: TGTGCCAGCAGCTCGTCATGGGGAGGGAGCCACAATGAGCAGTTCTTC.